This TCR beta chain was captured by sequencing in a study of blood T cell repertoires in COVID-19. Turning to the study itself: COVID-19 samples collected from the United States, Italy and Spain covered acute and convalescent phases. Sample material is recorded as cDNA or gDNA derived from T cells, B-cell-depleted T cells, or PBMCs.

CDR1 and CDR2 (germline): MDHEN, SYDVKM. CDR3 size: 13 residues. V shed 1 base and J shed 8 bases, with 11 bases lying between them. Per the study methods: The assay estimated nucleated cells by amplifying reference gene primers. Profiling relied on immunoSEQ multiplex PCR, and the TCRdb table lists in-frame clones only, not all of them. The DNA gave D and trimming, while V, J and clone size come from that table. The repertoire includes 220,000 or so clones, more than 65% of them detected once, and 2% to 2.5% sits in the top ten. Material for sequencing was peripheral blood. The clonotype originates from a woman aged 55-70 years with acute or convalescent COVID-19. The chain couples TRBV28 to TRBJ1-2; D gene ambiguous. CDR3 nucleotides: TGTGCCAGCAGTTTATTTCCCGCTAAGGGCTACACCTTC. Its protein product is CASSLFPAKGYTF.